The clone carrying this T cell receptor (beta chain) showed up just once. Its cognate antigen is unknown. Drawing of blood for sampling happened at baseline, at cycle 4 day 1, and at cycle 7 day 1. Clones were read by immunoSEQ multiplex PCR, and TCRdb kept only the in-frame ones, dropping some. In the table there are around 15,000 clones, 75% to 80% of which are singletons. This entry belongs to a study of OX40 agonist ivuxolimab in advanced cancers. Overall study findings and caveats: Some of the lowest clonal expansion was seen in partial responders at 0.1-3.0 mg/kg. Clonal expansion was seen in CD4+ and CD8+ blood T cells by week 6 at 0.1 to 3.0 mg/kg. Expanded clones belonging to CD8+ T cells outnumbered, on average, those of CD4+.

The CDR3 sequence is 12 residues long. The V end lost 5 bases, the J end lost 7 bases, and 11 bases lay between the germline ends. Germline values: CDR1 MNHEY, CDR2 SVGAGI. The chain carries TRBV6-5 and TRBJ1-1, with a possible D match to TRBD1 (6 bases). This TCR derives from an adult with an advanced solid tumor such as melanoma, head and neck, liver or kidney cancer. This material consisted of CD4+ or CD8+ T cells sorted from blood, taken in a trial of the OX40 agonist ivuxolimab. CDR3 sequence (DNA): TGTGCCAGCAGTAGGGGGACCTATGAAGCTTTCTTT. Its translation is CASSRGTYEAFF.